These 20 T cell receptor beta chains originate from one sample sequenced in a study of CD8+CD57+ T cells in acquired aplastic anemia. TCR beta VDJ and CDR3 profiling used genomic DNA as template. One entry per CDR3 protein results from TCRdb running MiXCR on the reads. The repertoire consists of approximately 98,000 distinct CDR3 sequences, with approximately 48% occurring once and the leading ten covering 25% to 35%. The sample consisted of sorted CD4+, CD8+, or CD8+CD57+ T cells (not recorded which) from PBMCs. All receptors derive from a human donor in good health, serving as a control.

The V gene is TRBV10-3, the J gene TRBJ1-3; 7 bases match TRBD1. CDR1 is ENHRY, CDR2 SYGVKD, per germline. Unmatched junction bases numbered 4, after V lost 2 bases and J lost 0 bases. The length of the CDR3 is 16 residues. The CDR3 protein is CAISETGVSSGNTIYF. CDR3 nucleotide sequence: TGTGCCATCAGTGAGACAGGGGTCAGCTCTGGAAACACCATATATTTT.

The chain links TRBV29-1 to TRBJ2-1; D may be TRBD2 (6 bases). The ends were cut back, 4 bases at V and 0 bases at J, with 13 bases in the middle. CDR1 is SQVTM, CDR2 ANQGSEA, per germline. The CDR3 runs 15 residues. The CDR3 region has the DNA TGCAGCGTTGGTGGGACTTTGAGCTCCTACAATGAGCAGTTCTTC. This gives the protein CSVGGTLSSYNEQFF.

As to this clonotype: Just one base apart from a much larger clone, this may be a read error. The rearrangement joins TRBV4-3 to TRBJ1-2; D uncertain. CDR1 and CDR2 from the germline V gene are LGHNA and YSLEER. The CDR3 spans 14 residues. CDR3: CAGSQDRSNYGYTF. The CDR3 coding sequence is TGCGCCGGCAGCCAAGATAGGAGTAACTATGGCTACACCTTC.

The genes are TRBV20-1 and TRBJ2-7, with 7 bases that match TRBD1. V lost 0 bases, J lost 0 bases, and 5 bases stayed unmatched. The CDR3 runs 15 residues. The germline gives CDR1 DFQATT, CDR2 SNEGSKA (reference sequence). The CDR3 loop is CSARDGQEDSYEQYF. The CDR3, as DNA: TGCAGTGCTAGAGACGGACAGGAAGACTCCTACGAGCAGTACTTC.

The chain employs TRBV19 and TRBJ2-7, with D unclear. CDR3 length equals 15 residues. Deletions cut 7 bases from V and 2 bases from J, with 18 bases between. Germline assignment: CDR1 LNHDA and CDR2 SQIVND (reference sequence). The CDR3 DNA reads TGTGCCAGTAAGTCAGCAGAAGGCGGACCCTACGAGCAGTACTTC. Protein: CASKSAEGGPYEQYF.

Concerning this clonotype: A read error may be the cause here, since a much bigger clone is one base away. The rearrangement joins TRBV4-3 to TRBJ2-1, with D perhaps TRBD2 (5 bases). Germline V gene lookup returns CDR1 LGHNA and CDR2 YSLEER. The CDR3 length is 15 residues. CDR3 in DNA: TGCGCCAGCATCCAAGAAACGGGTGCGGGCGGAGAGCAGTTCTTC. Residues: CASIQETGAGGEQFF.

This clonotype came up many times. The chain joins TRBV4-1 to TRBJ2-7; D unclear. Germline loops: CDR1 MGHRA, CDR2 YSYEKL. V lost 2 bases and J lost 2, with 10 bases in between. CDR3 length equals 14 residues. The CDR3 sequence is CASSQIADTYEQYF. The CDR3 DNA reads TGCGCCAGCAGCCAAATAGCAGATACCTACGAGCAGTACTTC.

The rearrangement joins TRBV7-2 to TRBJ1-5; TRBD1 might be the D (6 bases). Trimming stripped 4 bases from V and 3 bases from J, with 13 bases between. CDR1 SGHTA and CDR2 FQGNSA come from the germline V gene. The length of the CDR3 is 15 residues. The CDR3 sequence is CASSSAQGPNQPQHF. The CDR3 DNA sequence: TGTGCCAGCAGCTCGGCACAGGGCCCCAATCAGCCCCAGCATTTT.

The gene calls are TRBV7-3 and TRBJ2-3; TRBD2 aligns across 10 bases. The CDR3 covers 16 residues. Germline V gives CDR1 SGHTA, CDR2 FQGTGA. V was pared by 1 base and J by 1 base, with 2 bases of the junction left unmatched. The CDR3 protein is CASSLKGTSGTDTQYF. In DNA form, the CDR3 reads TGTGCCAGCAGCTTAAAGGGGACTAGCGGCACAGATACGCAGTATTTT.

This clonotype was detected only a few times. The CDR3 DNA follows: TGTGCCAGCAGTTACTCGAGTACGGGAGGAAACATTCAGTACTTC. Its protein product is CASSYSSTGGNIQYF. J is TRBJ2-4 and V is TRBV6-2 or TRBV6-3; 7 nucleotides line up with TRBD2. Germline V CDR1 and CDR2: MNHEY, SVGEGT. V trimming: 0 bases; J trimming: 6 bases; junction bases outside the gene matches: 5. The CDR3 extends over 15 amino acids.

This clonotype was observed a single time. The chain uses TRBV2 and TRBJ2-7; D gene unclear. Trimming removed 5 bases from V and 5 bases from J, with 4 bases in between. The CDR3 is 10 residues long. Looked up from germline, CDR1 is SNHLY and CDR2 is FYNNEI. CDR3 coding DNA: TGTGCCAGCAGTATGAACGAGCAGTACTTC. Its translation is CASSMNEQYF.

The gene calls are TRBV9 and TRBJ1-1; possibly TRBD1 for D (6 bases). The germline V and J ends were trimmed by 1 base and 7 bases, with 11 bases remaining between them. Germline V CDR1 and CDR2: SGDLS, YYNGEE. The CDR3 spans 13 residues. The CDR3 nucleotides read TGTGCCAGCAGCGTATCTGGGGGCGTTGAAGCTTTCTTT. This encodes CASSVSGGVEAFF.

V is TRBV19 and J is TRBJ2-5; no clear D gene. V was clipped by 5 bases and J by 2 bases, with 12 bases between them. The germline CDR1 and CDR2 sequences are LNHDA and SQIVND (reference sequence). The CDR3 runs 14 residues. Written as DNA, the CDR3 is TGTGCCAGTAGTGAGAAACCCCTACAAGAGACCCAGTACTTC. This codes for CASSEKPLQETQYF.

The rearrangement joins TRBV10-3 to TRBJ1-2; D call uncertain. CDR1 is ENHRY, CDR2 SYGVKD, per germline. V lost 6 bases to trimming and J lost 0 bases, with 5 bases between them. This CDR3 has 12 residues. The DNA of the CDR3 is TGTGCCATCAGCGAAACTAACTATGGCTACACCTTC. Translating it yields CAISETNYGYTF.

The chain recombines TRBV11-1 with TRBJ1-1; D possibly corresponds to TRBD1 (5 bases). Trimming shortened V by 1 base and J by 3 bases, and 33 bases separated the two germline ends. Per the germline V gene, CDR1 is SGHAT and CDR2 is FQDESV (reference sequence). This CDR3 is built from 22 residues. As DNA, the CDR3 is TGTGCCAGCAGCTTAGTAGTAGTCAAACTCGTCCGGGCCCAACCGGGGGACACTGAAGCTTTCTTT. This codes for CASSLVVVKLVRAQPGDTEAFF.

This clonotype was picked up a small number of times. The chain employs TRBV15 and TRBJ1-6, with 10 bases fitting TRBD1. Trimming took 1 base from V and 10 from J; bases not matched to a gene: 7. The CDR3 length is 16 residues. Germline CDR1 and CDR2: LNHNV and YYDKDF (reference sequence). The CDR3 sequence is CATSRGGDRGSSPLHF. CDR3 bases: TGTGCCACCAGCAGAGGGGGGGACAGGGGATCCTCACCCCTCCACTTT.

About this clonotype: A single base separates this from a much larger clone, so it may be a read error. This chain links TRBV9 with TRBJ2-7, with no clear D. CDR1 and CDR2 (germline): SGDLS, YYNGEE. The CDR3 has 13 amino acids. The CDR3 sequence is CASSVDGSYDQYF. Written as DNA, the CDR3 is TGTGCCAGCAGCGTTGACGGCTCCTACGATCAGTACTTC.

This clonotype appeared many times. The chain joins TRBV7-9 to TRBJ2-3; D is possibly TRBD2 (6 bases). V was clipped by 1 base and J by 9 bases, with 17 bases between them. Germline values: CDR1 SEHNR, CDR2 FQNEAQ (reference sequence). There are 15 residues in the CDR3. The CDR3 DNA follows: TGTGCCAGCAGCTTAGTATGCGGGATGGGTTGGACGCAGTATTTT. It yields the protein CASSLVCGMGWTQYF.

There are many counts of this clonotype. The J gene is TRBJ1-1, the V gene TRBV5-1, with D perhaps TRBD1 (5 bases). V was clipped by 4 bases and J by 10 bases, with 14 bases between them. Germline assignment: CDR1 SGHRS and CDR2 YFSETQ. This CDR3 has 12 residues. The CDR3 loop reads CASSGAWVGAFF. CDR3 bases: TGCGCCAGCAGCGGGGCATGGGTTGGAGCTTTCTTT.

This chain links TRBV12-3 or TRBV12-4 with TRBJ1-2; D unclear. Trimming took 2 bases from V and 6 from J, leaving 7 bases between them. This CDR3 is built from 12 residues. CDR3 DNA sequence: TGTGCCAGCAGTTTATCGGGAGATGGCTACACCTTC. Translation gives CASSLSGDGYTF.